Listed below are T cell receptor beta chains from one sample, sequenced in a study of response to subunit inactivated influenza vaccine. Each CDR3 protein is one row after TCRdb ran MiXCR on the RT-PCR reads. The data contain some 570,000 distinct CDR3 sequences, over 9% of them singletons. These same records also appear under a second study, on T cells expressing NK-cell markers.

This material consisted of PBMCs from blood, taken on the day of vaccination. The receptors were gathered from a man aged 50 to 60 who received an inactivated influenza vaccine. The CDR3 runs from the conserved cysteine through the conserved F or W. A D gene is named only where the DNA matches it firmly. Clone size appears in some rows only: once, few, many, or a class for an expanded clone.

D: NA
J: TRBJ2-1
size: NA
V: TRBV20-1
DNA: TGCAGTGCTAGCCGACCACAATACAATGAGCAGTTCTTC
CDR3: CSASRPQYNEQFF

D: NA
J: TRBJ2-7
size: NA
V: TRBV6-5
DNA: TGTGCCAGCAGTTACTTTGGCACGAGCTCCTACGAGCAGTACTTC
CDR3: CASSYFGTSSYEQYF

D: NA
J: TRBJ2-5
size: few
V: TRBV20-1
DNA: TGCAGTGCTAGAGATATCGGCAGACAAGAGACCCAGTACTTC
CDR3: CSARDIGRQETQYF

D: NA
J: TRBJ1-1
size: few
V: TRBV12-3/TRBV12-4
DNA: TGTGCCAGCAGTCCCCTGGGGGCCACTGAAGCTTTCTTT
CDR3: CASSPLGATEAFF

D: TRBD2
J: TRBJ2-5
size: once
V: TRBV5-1
DNA: TGCGCCAGCAGCCCTCTCGGGACTAGCACAGGGGAGACCCAGTACTTC
CDR3: CASSPLGTSTGETQYF

D: TRBD2
J: TRBJ2-2
size: few
V: TRBV5-1
DNA: TGCGCCAGCAGCCGCGGACTAGCGGGGATAAACACCGGGGAGCTGTTTTTT
CDR3: CASSRGLAGINTGELFF

D: NA
J: TRBJ2-7
size: NA
V: TRBV28
DNA: TGTGCCAGCAGTTTACGGGTCCAGCAGTACTTC
CDR3: CASSLRVQQYF

D: NA
J: TRBJ2-7
size: many
V: TRBV7-2
DNA: TGTGCCAGCGCTTGGGCTAGCGCCGAGCAGTACTTC
CDR3: CASAWASAEQYF

D: TRBD1
J: TRBJ2-2
size: NA
V: TRBV6-2/TRBV6-3
DNA: TGTGCCAGCAGCACGACAGGGGGCTATTCCGGGGAGCTGTTTTTT
CDR3: CASSTTGGYSGELFF

D: NA
J: TRBJ1-5
size: few
V: TRBV28
DNA: TGTGCCAGCTTTTCCGGGAGCTTGAGCAATCAGCCCCAGCATTTT
CDR3: CASFSGSLSNQPQHF